These 22 T cell receptor beta chains originate from one sample sequenced in a study of blood T cell repertoires in COVID-19. The assay was immunoSEQ multiplex PCR, and TCRdb's table has in-frame clones only and misses some. The table records approximately 210,000 clones, 80% to 85% of them present only once. Sequencing was carried out using PBMCs or T cells enriched from blood (not recorded which). The source of these receptors is a woman in her forties or fifties with acute COVID-19.

J is TRBJ2-2 and V is TRBV21-1; whether TRBD1, the table's D call, matches the DNA was not checked. TRBV21-1 is termed a pseudogene. The CDR3 is 15 amino acids. Here the CDR3 reads CASSLRDKNTGELFF. DNA of the CDR3: TGTGCCAGCAGCCTCCGGGACAAGAACACCGGGGAGCTGTTTTTT.

This chain joins TRBV12-3 or TRBV12-4 and TRBJ2-7; D unresolved. The CDR3 sequence is 13 residues long. V dropped 7 bases and J dropped 3 bases, with 13 bases sitting between them. The CDR3 DNA follows: TGTGCCAGCACCCTAAAGTCCTTCTACGAGCAGTACTTC. It specifies CASTLKSFYEQYF.

V usage is TRBV6-5 and J usage is TRBJ2-7; no clear D gene. The germline V gene has CDR1 MNHEY and CDR2 SVGAGI. The CDR3 has 16 residues. V lost 0 bases to trimming and J lost 2 bases, with 14 bases between them. DNA of the CDR3: TGTGCCAGCAGTTACTCTTTTCCAGGAACTCCCTACGAGCAGTACTTC. It codes for CASSYSFPGTPYEQYF.

The chain combines TRBV25-1 with TRBJ1-2; 7 bases match TRBD1. Trimming took 1 base from V and 1 from J; bases not matched to a gene: 9. This CDR3 spans 17 amino acids. The germline CDR1 and CDR2 sequences are MGHDK and SYGVNS. The CDR3 sequence is CASSESERTGVNYGYTF. Written as DNA, the CDR3 is TGTGCCAGCAGTGAATCAGAGAGGACAGGAGTTAACTATGGCTACACCTTC.

This clone has only one observation. The V call is TRBV27, the J call TRBJ1-1; tentatively, D is TRBD1 (6 bases). Germline V gives CDR1 MNHEY, CDR2 SMNVEV (reference sequence). V was pared by 7 bases and J by 4 bases, with 19 bases between. The CDR3 has 15 amino acids. This CDR3 reads CASTLQAGVGTEAFF. For the CDR3, the DNA is TGTGCCAGCACTCTGCAGGCAGGGGTGGGCACTGAAGCTTTCTTT.

This clone has more than one count but fewer than ten. V is TRBV11-2 and J is TRBJ2-7, with D possibly matching TRBD2 (7 bases). V lost 4 bases, J lost 3 bases, and 16 bases lay in between. Per germline, CDR1 SGHAT and CDR2 FQNNGV. This CDR3 has 15 residues. The CDR3 spells CASSSRLAGDYEQYF. CDR3 in DNA: TGTGCCAGCAGCTCCCGACTAGCAGGGGACTACGAGCAGTACTTC.

The chain combines TRBV10-3 with TRBJ1-3; D is undetermined. The CDR3 is made up of 12 amino acids. The germline V gene encodes CDR1 ENHRY and CDR2 SYGVKD. With 3 bases removed from V and 4 bases from J, the gap between germline ends came to 4 bases. DNA of the CDR3: TGTGCCATCAGTGAATTAGGAAACACCATATATTTT. Protein product: CAISELGNTIYF.

The sample holds a few counts of this clone. The J gene is TRBJ2-7, the V gene TRBV18, with TRBD2 identical over 9 bases. Germline V gene sequence: CDR1 KGHSH, CDR2 LQKENI. This CDR3 region has 16 residues. J gave up 5 bases and V 3 bases, and 11 bases lay outside the gene matches. The CDR3, as DNA: TGTGCCAGCTCACCTTATCTAGCGGGACGGTTTGACGAGCAGTACTTC. Translating gives CASSPYLAGRFDEQYF.

The chain uses TRBV7-9 and TRBJ1-1; TRBD1 is a possible D gene (5 bases). CDR3 length: 14 amino acids. Trimming shortened V by 4 bases and J by 1 base, and 10 bases separated the two germline ends. In germline, CDR1 is SEHNR, CDR2 FQNEAQ (reference sequence). The CDR3, as DNA: TGTGCCAGCAGCTATGGGGCAACGAACACTGAAGCTTTCTTT. It translates to CASSYGATNTEAFF.

J is TRBJ2-3 and V is TRBV7-3; 7 nucleotides agree with TRBD2. The germline gives CDR1 SGHTA, CDR2 FQGTGA. After removal of 5 bases from V and 8 bases from J, the junction contained 13 bases not matched to a gene. The CDR3 covers 15 residues. The CDR3 sequence: CASSPGTSLAVTQYF. The CDR3 region has the DNA TGTGCCAGCAGCCCCGGGACGTCGCTAGCGGTTACGCAGTATTTT.

The V call is TRBV4-2, the J call TRBJ2-1; 7 nucleotides align to TRBD2. The V gene end was trimmed by 0 bases and the J gene end by 10 bases; junction bases not matched to a gene: 15. Germline CDR1 LGHNA, CDR2 YNFKEQ. This CDR3 has 17 residues. The CDR3 sequence: CASSQESGAGVVVEQFF. As DNA, the CDR3 is TGTGCCAGCAGCCAAGAAAGCGGGGCGGGAGTCGTAGTAGAGCAGTTCTTC.

V is TRBV5-1 and J is TRBJ2-7; weak D call: TRBD1 (5 bases). The V end was cut by 6 bases, the J end by 5 bases, with 9 bases between. There are 11 residues in the CDR3. Germline loops: CDR1 SGHRS, CDR2 YFSETQ. This chain's CDR3 is CASTWGNEQYF. The DNA for the CDR3 is TGCGCCAGCACTTGGGGCAACGAGCAGTACTTC.

The rearrangement links TRBV7-2 to TRBJ2-7; TRBD2 agrees at 7 bases. With 7 bases clipped from V and 6 bases from J, the junction kept 15 bases outside the gene matches. The CDR3 runs 15 residues. Looked up from germline, CDR1 is SGHTA and CDR2 is FQGNSA. CDR3 in amino acids: CASNSLGLSSGEQYF. The CDR3 DNA is TGTGCCAGCAACTCTCTGGGACTATCGTCGGGCGAGCAGTACTTC.

The chain combines TRBV28 with TRBJ1-6; tentatively, D is TRBD1 (5 bases). The V gene's germline CDR1 is MDHEN and CDR2 SYDVKM. The CDR3 totals 16 residues. V lost 5 bases and J 10 bases, leaving 21 bases between the germline ends. As DNA, the CDR3 is TGTGCCAGCAGTAGAGTACGGGGAGAGGGGAGGTCACCCCTCCACTTT. Protein sequence: CASSRVRGEGRSPLHF. The variable domain in full, with the rest retrieved from reference TRBV28 and TRBJ1-6, is DVKVTQSSRYLVKRTGEKVFLECVQDMDHENMFWYRQDPGLGLRLIYFSYDVKMKEKGDIPEGYSVSREKKERFSLILESASTNQTSMYLCASSRVRGEGRSPLHFGNGTRLTVT.

This clone was detected only a few times. This chain links TRBV10-3 with TRBJ1-6; the D gene is possibly TRBD1 (5 bases). Germline V gene lookup returns CDR1 ENHRY and CDR2 SYGVKD. Trimming left V 11 bases short and J 4 bases short, with 12 bases between. The CDR3 has 13 amino acids. The CDR3 coding sequence is TGTGCCGCCCAGGGTCAATATAATTCACCCCTCCACTTT. Residues: CAAQGQYNSPLHF.

The chain carries TRBV15 and TRBJ1-5, with D perhaps TRBD1 (5 bases). V lost 0 bases to trimming and J lost 5 bases, with 11 bases between them. Germline-derived CDR1 and CDR2 are LNHNV and YYDKDF (reference sequence). This CDR3 region has 15 residues. The CDR3 here is CATSRDRWGDQPQHF. The CDR3 DNA reads as TGTGCCACCAGCAGAGACAGGTGGGGGGATCAGCCCCAGCATTTT.

The chain combines TRBV18 with TRBJ2-7; possible D gene TRBD2, 5 bases. Germline CDR1 and CDR2: KGHSH and LQKENI. This CDR3 is built from 12 residues. With 1 base removed from V and 5 bases from J, the gap between germline ends came to 6 bases. The CDR3 here is CASSPQRDEQYF. The CDR3 DNA reads TGTGCCAGCTCACCACAGAGGGACGAGCAGTACTTC.

CDR3 loop: CASSLIPLADLPETQYF. The CDR3 nucleotides read TGTGCCAGCAGCTTAATTCCTCTAGCGGATCTCCCCGAGACCCAGTACTTC. The J gene is TRBJ2-5, the V gene TRBV7-2; 7 bases match TRBD2. Trimming at V came to 2 bases and at J to 5 bases, leaving 14 bases not matched to a gene. In germline, CDR1 is SGHTA, CDR2 FQGNSA. The length of the CDR3 is 17 residues.

The V call is TRBV12-3 or TRBV12-4, the J call TRBJ1-3; 7 bases agree with TRBD1. After removal of 5 bases from V and 15 bases from J, the junction contained 10 bases not matched to a gene. The CDR3 spans 12 residues. The CDR3 region is CASSPRTGEKYF. CDR3 nucleotides: TGTGCCAGCAGTCCGAGGACAGGAGAGAAATATTTT.

The chain joins TRBV14 to TRBJ2-1; TRBD1 aligns across 7 bases. V was pared by 1 base and J by 7 bases, with 16 bases of the junction left unmatched. Germline V gives CDR1 SGHDN, CDR2 FVKESK. This CDR3 region has 18 residues. CDR3 nucleotides: TGTGCCAGCAGCCAAGGACGCACGAAAGGGGGCGCTGGGAATGAGCAGTTCTTC. It codes for CASSQGRTKGGAGNEQFF.

The genes are TRBV15 and TRBJ2-1; tentatively, D is TRBD2 (6 bases). The CDR3 has 14 amino acids. CDR1 LNHNV and CDR2 YYDKDF come from the germline V gene (reference sequence). Trimming removed 5 bases from V and 6 bases from J, with 14 bases in between. The CDR3 sequence is CATSRIRLGNEQFF. The CDR3 region has the DNA TGTGCCACCAGCCGCATTAGACTAGGCAATGAGCAGTTCTTC. The full variable domain, completed using reference TRBV15 and TRBJ2-1, is DAMVIQNPRYQVTQFGKPVTLSCSQTLNHNVMYWYQQKSSQAPKLLFHYYDKDFNNEADTPDNFQSRRPNTSFCFLDIRSPGLGDTAMYLCATSRIRLGNEQFFGPGTRLTVL.

Concerning this clone itself: Other DNA sequences in this sample translate to the same CDR3. The V call is TRBV24-1, the J call TRBJ1-1, with TRBD1 matching over 9 bases. There are 15 residues in the CDR3. The germline V gene has CDR1 KGHDR and CDR2 SFDVKD. Trimming removed 4 bases from V and 5 bases from J; junction bases left unmatched: 7. The CDR3 region is CATSDPGTGITEAFF. The CDR3 nucleotides are TGTGCCACCAGTGACCCCGGGACAGGGATTACTGAAGCTTTCTTT.